The entry that follows covers one T cell receptor beta chain sequence. These data originate in a study of T cell responses to AZD1222 COVID-19 vaccine. V lost 3 bases to trimming and J lost 1 base, with 10 bases between them. The CDR3 totals 16 residues. Per germline, CDR1 LNHDA and CDR2 SQIVND (reference sequence). Assay used: immunoSEQ multiplex PCR; TCRdb lists only in-frame clones, some missing. The repertoire consists of about 110,000 clones, with about 92% occurring once and the leading ten covering roughly 8%. Material: peripheral blood, obtained 28 days after the second AZD1222 dose. This sequence originates from an adult who received the AZD1222 COVID-19 vaccine. The chain joins TRBV19 to TRBJ2-6; D is ambiguous. The chain's CDR3 is CASSIPAASGANVLTF. DNA for the CDR3: TGTGCCAGTAGTATTCCCGCAGCATCTGGGGCCAACGTCCTGACTTTC.